Each of the 25 T cell receptor beta chains below was sequenced from the same sample in a study of blood T cells in healthy people across ages. Combining a sample-barcoded 5' primer with a J-beta primer mix, a second PCR ran for roughly 6 to 11 cycles. TCRdb recomputed calls from the 5' RACE reads with MiXCR, one row per CDR3 protein. The sample carries approximately 780,000 distinct CDR3 sequences, under 30% recorded once. The sample also formed part of further work on T cells of mothers and their children.

The sequenced material came from blood. These receptor sequences come from a boy younger than 18 in good health.

This sequence joins TRBV10-3 and TRBJ2-2; 8 nucleotides line up with TRBD1. After removal of 11 bases from V and 6 bases from J, the junction contained 8 bases not matched to a gene. Germline loops: CDR1 ENHRY, CDR2 SYGVKD. This CDR3 spans 13 amino acids. CDR3 nucleotide sequence: TGTGCCGTCCCAGGGGGCTCGTCCGGGGAGCTGTTTTTT. Amino acids: CAVPGGSSGELFF.

The gene calls are TRBV3-1 and TRBJ2-5; no definite D call. The CDR3 runs to 14 residues. CDR1 is LGHDT, CDR2 YNNKEL, per germline (reference sequence). V lost 0 bases and J 6 bases, leaving 11 bases between the germline ends. The DNA for the CDR3 is TGTGCCAGCAGCCAAGATCCCCTTACGAAGACCCAGTACTTC. It codes for CASSQDPLTKTQYF.

This sequence joins TRBV29-1 and TRBJ2-7; D perhaps matches TRBD1 (5 bases). V lost 5 bases, J lost 1 base, and 9 bases lay in between. This CDR3 spans 12 amino acids. CDR1 is SQVTM, CDR2 ANQGSEA, per germline. CDR3 DNA sequence: TGCAGCGTTCGGACACATTCCTACGAGCAGTACTTC. Its protein is CSVRTHSYEQYF.

In its sample, this clonotype was seen a few times. The chain has TRBV18 and TRBJ2-7, with D perhaps TRBD1 (5 bases). Germline assignment: CDR1 KGHSH and CDR2 LQKENI. The V end was cut by 1 base, the J end by 6 bases, with 13 bases between. This CDR3 has 14 amino acids. The CDR3 DNA follows: TGTGCCAGCTCACCACTGGGTAAAGGGGCCGAGCAGTACTTC. It codes for CASSPLGKGAEQYF.

This clonotype came up a few times. This chain links TRBV24-1 with TRBJ2-7; TRBD1 aligns across 7 bases. Germline trimming cut 9 bases from V and 1 base from J; bases unmatched to any gene: 5. The CDR3 has 13 amino acids. Germline V gene sequence: CDR1 KGHDR, CDR2 SFDVKD. The CDR3 here is CATGTDDSYEQYF. The CDR3 DNA reads TGTGCCACCGGGACAGACGATTCCTACGAGCAGTACTTC.

The J gene is TRBJ2-3, the V gene TRBV3-1, with D hard to call. This CDR3 comprises 13 residues. V was trimmed by 5 bases and J by 6 bases, leaving 12 bases between them. The germline V gene has CDR1 LGHDT and CDR2 YNNKEL (reference sequence). The CDR3 spells CASSSNAGDTQYF. The CDR3 DNA is TGTGCCAGCAGCTCCAACGCCGGTGATACGCAGTATTTT.

This clonotype was counted only a few times. This rearrangement joins TRBV27 to TRBJ2-5, with 7 nucleotides matching TRBD1. The closer fit of TRBJ2-7 to the DNA end suggests the J call may be wrong. The CDR3 totals 14 residues. Germline CDR1 MNHEY, CDR2 SMNVEV (reference sequence). The CDR3 region has the DNA TGTGCCAGCAGTTCCTCGGGACAGCTCCACGAGCAGTACTTC. This encodes CASSSSGQLHEQYF.

This clonotype was detected a few times. This chain connects TRBV30 to TRBJ1-3; unclear D gene. The CDR3 contains 16 residues. The germline V gene encodes CDR1 GTSNPN and CDR2 SVGIG (reference sequence). The ends were cut back, 7 bases at V and 0 bases at J, with 19 bases in the middle. The chain's CDR3 is CASGQGSMSSGNTIYF. DNA of the CDR3: TGTGCCTCTGGGCAAGGGTCGATGAGCTCTGGAAACACCATATATTTT.

This clonotype was recorded a few times. This rearrangement joins TRBV13 to TRBJ2-1; 9 bases are shared with TRBD2. Trimming at V came to 0 bases and at J to 10 bases, leaving 7 bases not matched to a gene. The CDR3 spans 15 residues. Looked up from germline, CDR1 is PRHDT and CDR2 is FYEKMQ (reference sequence). The DNA for the CDR3 is TGTGCCAGCAGCTTAGGCCCCCGGACTAGCGACGAGCAGTTCTTC. This sequence encodes CASSLGPRTSDEQFF. The full variable domain, rest sourced from reference TRBV13 and TRBJ2-1, is AAGVIQSPRHLIKEKRETATLKCYPIPRHDTVYWYQQGPGQDPQFLISFYEKMQSDKGSIPDRFSAQQFSDYHSELNMSSLELGDSALYFCASSLGPRTSDEQFFGPGTRLTVL.

This clonotype was observed a few times. V is TRBV20-1 and J is TRBJ2-5; 8 bases align to TRBD2. The J call is uncertain, as TRBJ2-1 better fits the DNA end. Germline V lookup: CDR1 DFQATT, CDR2 SNEGSKA (reference sequence). The CDR3 is 14 residues long. The CDR3: CSAPGTSSYNEQFF. The DNA for the CDR3 is TGCAGTGCGCCCGGGACTAGCTCCTACAATGAGCAGTTCTTC.

The V gene is TRBV7-2, the J gene TRBJ2-7; perhaps TRBD1 as D (6 bases). The CDR3 spans 16 residues. The V end was cut by 1 base, the J end by 2 bases, with 15 bases between. Germline V gene sequence: CDR1 SGHTA, CDR2 FQGNSA. The chain's CDR3 is CASSLDVAGVPYEQYF. CDR3 coding DNA: TGTGCCAGCAGCTTAGATGTAGCAGGGGTCCCCTACGAGCAGTACTTC. Supplemented by reference TRBV7-2 and TRBJ2-7, the full variable domain reads GAGVSQSPSNKVTEKGKDVELRCDPISGHTALYWYRQSLGQGLEFLIYFQGNSAPDKSGLPSDRFSAERTGGSVSTLTIQRTQQEDSAVYLCASSLDVAGVPYEQYFGPGTRLTVT.

This clonotype was detected only a few times. The rearrangement joins TRBV4-1 to TRBJ2-7, with D perhaps TRBD1 (5 bases). The CDR3 totals 16 residues. V was trimmed by 3 bases and J by 0 bases, leaving 15 bases between them. Germline CDR1 is MGHRA and CDR2 is YSYEKL. CDR3 nucleotides: TGCGCCAGCAGCCAGCTCGGTACGGACAACTCCTACGAGCAGTACTTC. It yields the protein CASSQLGTDNSYEQYF.

The chain couples TRBV4-1 to TRBJ2-1; 8 bases map to TRBD2. CDR1 and CDR2 (germline): MGHRA, YSYEKL. This CDR3 contains 16 residues. V gave up 1 base and J gave up 5 bases; unmatched junction bases: 7. The CDR3 nucleotides read TGCGCCAGCAGCCAAGGGGGGGCGGGGGGTGACAATGAGCAGTTCTTC. Its protein product is CASSQGGAGGDNEQFF.

Only a few counts were recorded for this clonotype. The chain combines TRBV11-2 with TRBJ1-2, with D hard to call. The V and J ends lost 3 bases and 0 bases respectively, with 8 bases between them. The CDR3 is 14 residues long. Germline CDR1 reads SGHAT; CDR2 reads FQNNGV. CDR3 residues: CASSLGSSNYGYTF. The CDR3 DNA reads as TGTGCCAGCAGCTTGGGGTCTTCTAACTATGGCTACACCTTC.

This clonotype was observed once. The rearrangement uses TRBV25-1 and TRBJ2-5; no definite D call. This CDR3 has 15 amino acids. V was clipped by 3 bases and J by 1 base, with 12 bases between them. Germline CDR1 and CDR2: MGHDK and SYGVNS. The CDR3 region is CASSDPAGLQETQYF. CDR3 coding DNA: TGTGCCAGCAGTGACCCTGCAGGCCTCCAAGAGACCCAGTACTTC.

In this sample, this clonotype turned up a few times. The chain couples TRBV30 to TRBJ1-2; D gene unclear. With 3 bases removed from V and 4 bases from J, the gap between germline ends came to 12 bases. The CDR3 has 13 residues. Germline V gene lookup returns CDR1 GTSNPN and CDR2 SVGIG (reference sequence). In DNA, the CDR3 is TGTGCCTGGAGGGCAAGTCCCGTCTATGGCTACACCTTC. It is translated as CAWRASPVYGYTF.

Written as DNA, the CDR3 is TGTGCCAGCAGTCTATCTAGCGGGGGGCTTCGGGAGCAGTTCTTC. Protein sequence: CASSLSSGGLREQFF. The chain recombines TRBV12-3 or TRBV12-4 with TRBJ2-1; 11 bases match TRBD2. The CDR3 runs 15 residues. Germline trimming cut 5 bases from V and 10 bases from J; bases unmatched to any gene: 10.

This clonotype has just a few counts. V gene TRBV11-2 combines with J gene TRBJ2-1; D is unresolved. Looked up from germline, CDR1 is SGHAT and CDR2 is FQNNGV. The ends were cut back, 1 base at V and 2 bases at J, with 12 bases in the middle. This CDR3 region has 16 residues. The chain's CDR3 is CASSLVWSRTYNEQFF. CDR3 DNA sequence: TGTGCCAGCAGCTTAGTCTGGTCAAGAACCTACAATGAGCAGTTCTTC.

The chain employs TRBV5-6 and TRBJ2-5; the D gene is possibly TRBD2 (6 bases). The CDR3 extends over 15 amino acids. V was shortened by 3 bases and J by 2 bases, with 14 bases between the two germline ends. Germline-derived CDR1 and CDR2 are SGHDT and YYEEEE. The CDR3 DNA sequence: TGTGCCAGCAGCTGGGGACTGTCCATACAAGAGACCCAGTACTTC. Protein: CASSWGLSIQETQYF.

This clonotype was observed a handful of times. V is TRBV10-2 and J is TRBJ2-5; 8 nucleotides match TRBD1. CDR3 length: 14 residues. Looked up from germline, CDR1 is WSHSY and CDR2 is SAAADI. With 4 bases clipped from V and 9 bases from J, the junction kept 10 bases outside the gene matches. CDR3 region: CASSARTGYEAQYF. The CDR3 DNA reads as TGCGCCAGCAGTGCGAGGACAGGGTATGAGGCCCAGTACTTC.

CDR3 DNA: TGTGCCAGCAGCTATGGGTCCGCGGGGCCCCGCCTTTCCCAGTTCTTC. It translates to CASSYGSAGPRLSQFF. This rearrangement joins TRBV5-8 to TRBJ2-1, with a weak D call TRBD2 (6 bases). Germline V gene lookup returns CDR1 SGHTS and CDR2 YDEGEE. V lost 3 bases and J 13 bases, leaving 26 bases between the germline ends. There are 16 residues in the CDR3.

This sequence joins TRBV12-3 or TRBV12-4 and TRBJ1-2, with TRBD1 identical over 9 bases. The ends lost 2 bases at V and 1 base at J; junction bases unmatched: 11. The CDR3 is made up of 18 amino acids. As DNA, the CDR3 is TGTGCCAGCAGTTTAAACGTCGGGACAGGGACTCATAACTATGGCTACACCTTC. Amino acids: CASSLNVGTGTHNYGYTF.

This sequence joins TRBV12-3 or TRBV12-4 and TRBJ1-4, with D maybe TRBD1 (6 bases). The CDR3 consists of 12 residues. Trimming left V 5 bases short and J 10 bases short, with 11 bases between. CDR3 coding DNA: TGTGCCAGCAGTACAGGGAGTGGAAAACTGTTTTTT. Translated, it gives CASSTGSGKLFF.

The rearrangement joins TRBV7-9 to TRBJ1-1; D gene uncertain. The CDR3 loop spans 14 amino acids. Germline lookup yields CDR1 SEHNR and CDR2 FQNEAQ (reference sequence). V lost 1 base and J lost 4, with 10 bases in between. CDR3 protein: CASSLVPESTEAFF. CDR3 bases: TGTGCCAGCAGCTTAGTTCCTGAGAGCACTGAAGCTTTCTTT.

This clonotype was seen more than once but under ten times. V and J are TRBV11-2 and TRBJ1-6; D gene uncertain. Germline values: CDR1 SGHAT, CDR2 FQNNGV. The CDR3 is 12 residues long. The ends were cut back, 0 bases at V and 14 bases at J, with 8 bases in the middle. The CDR3 DNA is TGTGCCAGCAGCTTAGATCATCGATCCCTCCACTTT. Encoded protein: CASSLDHRSLHF. Full variable domain (remainder filled in from reference TRBV11-2 and TRBJ1-6): EAGVAQSPRYKIIEKRQSVAFWCNPISGHATLYWYQQILGQGPKLLIQFQNNGVVDDSQLPKDRFSAERLKGVDSTLKIQPAKLEDSAVYLCASSLDHRSLHFGNGTRLTVT.